The next 22 T cell receptor beta chains were all read from a single sample in a study of CD8 T cells in ankylosing spondylitis (dated 2017 in TCRdb). The protocol used for the library was 5' RACE. TCRdb records Illumina HiSeq 2500 as the sequencer. TCRdb applied fastp at Q25 and MiXCR to the public reads, then kept only in-frame beta chains. Identical CDR3 proteins give one entry, which carries the most common genes and DNA. The sample table records about 240,000 distinct CDR3 sequences; about 9.1% of these occur just once. The ten largest account for around 7% of the sample. Specimen: blood, either unsorted or a sorted T cell fraction (not recorded which). These receptors all come from a male donor with ankylosing spondylitis or in good health (not recorded which).

This clonotype has a count of ten or more. The chain recombines TRBV30 with TRBJ2-4, with D hard to call. This CDR3 has 12 residues. Germline V gene lookup returns CDR1 GTSNPN and CDR2 SVGIG (reference sequence). Trimming took off 2 bases at V and 5 bases at J, with 7 bases between the two ends. CDR3 region: CAWSRAENIQYF. Written as DNA, the CDR3 is TGTGCCTGGAGTAGGGCAGAAAACATTCAGTACTTC.

This clonotype was detected only a few times. This chain connects TRBV7-2 to TRBJ2-7; perhaps TRBD2 as D (6 bases). V lost 5 bases to trimming and J lost 12 bases, with 14 bases between them. The V gene's germline CDR1 is SGHTA and CDR2 FQGNSA. The CDR3 runs to 11 residues. The CDR3 DNA is TGTGCCAGCAGCCTCGGGACTCCATTGTACTTC. Translated, it gives CASSLGTPLYF.

This clonotype has just a few counts. This chain connects TRBV6-1 to TRBJ2-1; D gene unclear. V gave up 1 base and J gave up 4 bases, with 8 bases separating them. CDR1 and CDR2 from the germline V gene are MNHNS and SASEGT. This CDR3 is 14 amino acids long. The CDR3 sequence: CASSEGGPYNEQFF. Here the CDR3 DNA reads TGTGCCAGCAGTGAAGGCGGACCGTACAATGAGCAGTTCTTC.

This clonotype was seen at least ten times. The rearrangement links TRBV5-1 to TRBJ2-7; unclear D gene. Trimming removed 0 bases from V and 5 bases from J, with 15 bases in between. The germline V gene has CDR1 SGHRS and CDR2 YFSETQ. CDR3 size: 15 residues. CDR3 DNA sequence: TGCGCCAGCAGCTTGGGTGGGGTTCCTACGGACGAGCAGTACTTC. Protein sequence: CASSLGGVPTDEQYF.

The V call is TRBV6-5, the J call TRBJ2-7; D ambiguous. The CDR3 is 14 residues long. The V end lost 2 bases, the J end lost 4 bases, and 12 bases lay between the germline ends. Germline CDR1 MNHEY, CDR2 SVGAGI. CDR3 sequence reads: CASSYGPTRYEQYF. The DNA of the CDR3 is TGTGCCAGCAGTTACGGCCCCACCCGGTACGAGCAGTACTTC.

This clonotype came up many times. J is TRBJ2-1 and V is TRBV28; 10 bases map to TRBD2. CDR3 size: 14 residues. Germline loops: CDR1 MDHEN, CDR2 SYDVKM. With V trimmed by 6 bases and J by 12 bases, 11 bases remained unmatched. The CDR3 DNA reads as TGTGCCAGCAGGTCCGGGACTAGCGCAAAAAGGCAGTTCTTC. This translates into CASRSGTSAKRQFF.

This clonotype appeared many times. The genes are TRBV7-9 and TRBJ2-2; 10 nucleotides align to TRBD1. The germline CDR1 and CDR2 sequences are SEHNR and FQNEAQ (reference sequence). CDR3 length: 16 residues. The V segment lost 5 bases and the J segment 3 bases; nucleotides outside the gene matches: 6. The CDR3 DNA reads TGTGCCAGCAGCGAACGACAGGGGGCTGACACCGGGGAGCTGTTTTTT. Amino acid sequence: CASSERQGADTGELFF.

In its sample, this clonotype was seen once. Being one base from a much bigger clone, this may be a read error. The gene calls are TRBV9 and TRBJ2-7, with D unresolved. The germline CDR1 and CDR2 sequences are SGDLS and YYNGEE. This CDR3 contains 14 residues. Trimming removed 7 bases from V and 2 bases from J, with 16 bases in between. CDR3: CASEPSVLPYEQYF. The CDR3 nucleotides read TGTGCCAGCGAGCCCAGCGTCCTTCCCTACGAGCAGTACTTC.

This clonotype was picked up many times. V usage is TRBV7-2 and J usage is TRBJ2-2; D remains unclear. Germline V lookup: CDR1 SGHTA, CDR2 FQGNSA. This CDR3 comprises 14 residues. With 1 base removed from V and 3 bases from J, the gap between germline ends came to 6 bases. The CDR3 DNA reads as TGTGCCAGCAGCTTAGACGGGTACACCGGGGAGCTGTTTTTT. Its protein is CASSLDGYTGELFF.

Ten or more counts support this clonotype. The genes are TRBV7-2 and TRBJ1-1; D gene ambiguous. Trimming removed 5 bases from V and 2 bases from J, with 6 bases in between. The CDR3 covers 12 residues. Germline V gene data show CDR1 as SGHTA and CDR2 as FQGNSA. CDR3: CASSPRNTEAFF. CDR3 DNA sequence: TGTGCCAGCAGCCCGAGAAACACTGAAGCTTTCTTT.

The chain employs TRBV7-2 and TRBJ1-1; TRBD1 is a possible D gene (5 bases). CDR1 and CDR2 (germline): SGHTA, FQGNSA. The CDR3 sequence is 14 residues long. V gave up 4 bases and J gave up 5 bases, with 14 bases separating them. CDR3 loop: CASSSGRLTTEAFF. CDR3 bases: TGTGCCAGCAGCTCAGGGCGTCTAACAACTGAAGCTTTCTTT.

At least ten counts were recorded for this clonotype. For the CDR3, the DNA is TGTGCCAGCAGCCAAGGGGACACAACTTACGAGCAGTACTTC. This gives the protein CASSQGDTTYEQYF. The chain uses TRBV4-2 and TRBJ2-7; possible D gene TRBD1, 6 bases. Trimming left V 1 base short and J 4 bases short, with 11 bases between. Germline CDR1 reads LGHNA; CDR2 reads YNFKEQ. The CDR3 runs 14 residues.

This clonotype has ten or more counts. The chain joins TRBV7-9 to TRBJ1-1, with 9 nucleotides matching TRBD1. The CDR3 loop spans 14 amino acids. The V segment lost 5 bases and the J segment 3 bases; nucleotides outside the gene matches: 4. Germline CDR1 and CDR2: SEHNR and FQNEAQ (reference sequence). CDR3 residues: CASSPGQGHTEAFF. In DNA, the CDR3 is TGTGCCAGCAGCCCGGGACAGGGACACACTGAAGCTTTCTTT. Variable domain in full (rest from reference TRBV7-9 and TRBJ1-1): DTGVSQNPRHKITKRGQNVTFRCDPISEHNRLYWYRQTLGQGPEFLTYFQNEAQLEKSRLLSDRFSAERPKGSFSTLEIQRTEQGDSAMYLCASSPGQGHTEAFFGQGTRLTVV.

This clonotype was counted many times. CDR3 loop: CSARDSLAGEQFF. DNA of the CDR3: TGCAGTGCTAGAGATTCACTAGCGGGCGAGCAGTTCTTC. The chain employs TRBV20-1 and TRBJ2-1, with 9 bases matching TRBD2. This CDR3 is 13 amino acids long. Trimming cost V 0 bases and J 10 bases; bases outside gene matches: 4. Germline V gene lookup returns CDR1 DFQATT and CDR2 SNEGSKA (reference sequence).

This clonotype was observed at least ten times. The J gene is TRBJ2-7, the V gene TRBV24-1; no firm D call. Trimming removed 2 bases from V and 6 bases from J, with 4 bases in between. This CDR3 is 11 amino acids long. Germline-derived CDR1 and CDR2 are KGHDR and SFDVKD. As DNA, the CDR3 is TGTGCCACCAGTGATTCGGGCGAGCAGTACTTC. Protein: CATSDSGEQYF.

This clonotype was seen ten or more times. V gene TRBV29-1 combines with J gene TRBJ1-5; 8 bases are shared with TRBD1. The CDR3 is 15 amino acids. The germline V gene encodes CDR1 SQVTM and CDR2 ANQGSEA. The trim removed 7 bases at V and 5 bases at J, leaving 13 bases unmatched. The CDR3 nucleotides are TGCAGCGCTTCAGGGGGGACAGGATGGGATCAGCCCCAGCATTTT. Its protein product is CSASGGTGWDQPQHF.

This clonotype was detected many times. This rearrangement joins TRBV6-2 or TRBV6-3 to TRBJ2-1, with D perhaps TRBD2 (6 bases). The CDR3 runs to 14 residues. With 5 bases removed from V and 9 bases from J, the gap between germline ends came to 17 bases. CDR1 and CDR2 from the germline V gene are MNHEY and SVGEGT. The CDR3, as DNA: TGTGCCAGCAGTAGTCCTGGGGGGTTTGGTGAGCAGTTCTTC. Protein: CASSSPGGFGEQFF.

This clonotype was observed at least ten times. The rearrangement links TRBV27 to TRBJ2-5; D ambiguous. The CDR3 extends over 14 amino acids. V was pared by 1 base and J by 5 bases, with 11 bases between. Germline CDR1 reads MNHEY; CDR2 reads SMNVEV (reference sequence). CDR3 sequence (DNA): TGTGCCAGCAGTTTATTGGGGATGGAGGAGACCCAGTACTTC. This codes for CASSLLGMEETQYF.

In this sample, this clonotype turned up many times. The gene calls are TRBV30 and TRBJ1-5; the match to TRBD1 covers 7 bases. With 4 bases clipped from V and 4 bases from J, the junction kept 10 bases outside the gene matches. Germline V gene data show CDR1 as GTSNPN and CDR2 as SVGIG (reference sequence). The CDR3 covers 15 residues. CDR3 nucleotides: TGTGCCTGGACCCCACAGGGGAAGGGAAATCAGCCCCAGCATTTT. This translates into CAWTPQGKGNQPQHF.

This clonotype was seen ten or more times. V is TRBV5-5 and J is TRBJ2-5; possibly TRBD2 for D (6 bases). CDR1 and CDR2 (germline): SGHKS, YYEKEE (reference sequence). V was pared by 2 bases and J by 0 bases, with 8 bases between. This CDR3 comprises 14 residues. The DNA for the CDR3 is TGTGCCAGCAGCTTTAGACTAGACCAAGAGACCCAGTACTTC. This translates into CASSFRLDQETQYF.

This clonotype was counted at least ten times. In nucleotides, the CDR3 is TGCAGTGCTCAAAGCCGACGACTCACAGATACGCAGTATTTT. As protein: CSAQSRRLTDTQYF. The chain employs TRBV20-1 and TRBJ2-3; D gene ambiguous. Germline V gives CDR1 DFQATT, CDR2 SNEGSKA (reference sequence). Trimming pared 5 bases from V and 2 bases from J, leaving 14 bases between. This CDR3 region has 14 residues.

This clonotype has at least ten counts. The J gene is TRBJ1-4, the V gene TRBV20-1, with D possibly TRBD1 on 6 matching bases. The length of the CDR3 is 19 residues. Germline-derived CDR1 and CDR2 are DFQATT and SNEGSKA (reference sequence). Trimming removed 0 bases from V and 0 bases from J, with 20 bases in between. CDR3 protein: CSARDVDANWGPTNEKLFF. DNA of the CDR3: TGCAGTGCTAGAGATGTGGACGCCAATTGGGGGCCAACTAATGAAAAACTGTTTTTT.